The present entry profiles one T cell receptor beta chain with its context. The antigen is unknown. This sample is drawn from a study of response to subunit inactivated influenza vaccine. Notes on the study in general: Authors suggested that a seasonal influenza vaccination recruits few new T cells each time.

TCRdb re-called the RT-PCR reads with MiXCR, one entry per CDR3 protein. Of 500,000 to 600,000 distinct CDR3 sequences detected, about 15% appear once; the ten largest clones hold less than 4%. Germline lookup yields CDR1 DFQATT and CDR2 SNEGSKA (reference sequence). With 3 bases removed from V and 5 bases from J, the gap between germline ends came to 19 bases. The CDR3 runs 15 residues. The chain joins TRBV20-1 to TRBJ2-5; D is ambiguous. This clonotype originated in a man between 50 and 69 years old who received an inactivated influenza vaccine. The starting material was CD4+ T cells sorted from PBMCs, obtained roughly 24 months after vaccination. CDR3 sequence (DNA): TGCAGTGCTAGCACCCCGGTGTTGGCGAGGGAGACCCAGTACTTC. Translating gives CSASTPVLARETQYF.